This TCR beta chain was sequenced during a study of control samples from healthy donors and cancer patients. This CDR3 has 14 amino acids. CDR1 SNHLY and CDR2 FYNNEI come from the germline V gene. Trimming left V 6 bases short and J 6 bases short, with 15 bases between. Repertoires were generated with immunoSEQ multiplex PCR, while TCRdb's copy carries only in-frame clones and drops some. The sample includes about 60,000 clones, around 85% of them seen just once. The sequence was collected from a man in his forties or fifties in good health. Sequenced sample: blood. The chain links TRBV2 to TRBJ1-5, with D possibly TRBD1 on 5 matching bases. The CDR3 protein is CASRPQGRGQPQHF. The CDR3 nucleotides read TGTGCCAGCAGACCTCAGGGCCGGGGTCAGCCCCAGCATTTT.